Reported below is one T cell receptor (beta chain). The specificity of this receptor is unknown. The record has no base qualities; no much larger clone is one base away. The sample is drawn from a study of blood T cell repertoires in COVID-19 (dated by TCRdb to 2019 to 2021). Notes on the research overall: The collaborator samples originated in the United States, Italy and Spain and spanned the acute and convalescent phases of COVID-19. Deeply sampled blood TCRbeta repertoires from subjects exposed to, actively infected with, or recovered from COVID-19 were included in the dataset. Where available, HLA class I and class II types were taken from metadata supplied by the sample provider and were not determined by assay-based typing. Samples came from the ongoing ImmuneRACE study (first 160 participants) plus 1,254 subjects from 6 global collaborators. The prospective study material was composed of cDNA or gDNA derived from T cells, B-cell-depleted T cells, or PBMCs. The repertoires were made available in a free public database intended to serve as a resource for research on the immune response to SARS-CoV-2. A de-identified subject ID, COVID-19 status, age in years and sex were almost always included in the sample metadata.

Enrolling through a virtual design, the prospective study's participants ranged in age from about 18 to 89 years and lived across 24 United States geographic areas. To assign participants to cohorts, the prospective study relied on clinical history that participants themselves reported in a screening survey and a study questionnaire. Each participant in the prospective study had whole blood, serum and a nasopharyngeal or oropharyngeal swab collected by mobile phlebotomists. Over a roughly two-month period, participants in the prospective study had the option of providing additional blood draws and questionnaires. Before DNA extraction, blood samples from the prospective study were shipped at room temperature or frozen. The germline V gene (reference sequence) yields PRHDT for CDR1 and FYEKMQ for CDR2. V lost 2 bases and J lost 2 bases; the stretch between them is 12 bases long. Measured from the cysteine to the phenylalanine, the CDR3 is 15 residues long. The only DNA kept is the CDR3, 45 bases in frame from the first base.

TCRbeta CDR3 regions were amplified from genomic DNA by means of the immunoSEQ Assay, a bias-controlled multiplex PCR. In the paper's pipeline: Nucleated cell counts per sample were estimated from amplification of reference gene primers within the assay. To quantify the absolute abundance of each unique TCRbeta CDR3 rearrangement, sequence reads were collapsed and filtered. For each sample, productive Simpson clonality was calculated as the square root of Simpson's diversity index over productive rearrangements. Imported from immuneACCESS, the table was reduced by TCRdb to in-frame sequences with V and J called. These copies leave out some clones; in studies compared against another copy, an unresolved V gene accounts for under half, and the cause of the remainder is not known. V, J and clone size are taken as reported in that table, and D and trimming were inferred from the DNA itself. Recorded for this sample are 230,000 or so clones; roughly 88% of them occurred a single time. The ten top clones hold roughly 3.4% of the sample.

Findings and caveats that apply to the study as a whole: Clinical and demographic metadata were provided uncurated, with the amount varying by source and participant.

The TCR sequence derives from a woman in her forties with acute COVID-19. The rearrangement joined TRBV13 to TRBJ1-2; confidence is insufficient to name the D gene. Sequencing input: PBMCs or T cells enriched from blood (not recorded which). The DNA sequence is given as TGTGCCAGCAGCTTAACGACCGGGGTGAACTATGGCTACACCTTC. Its protein product is CASSLTTGVNYGYTF. Joined to the reference TRBV13 and TRBJ1-2 proteins, this CDR3 gives the full variable domain: AAGVIQSPRHLIKEKRETATLKCYPIPRHDTVYWYQQGPGQDPQFLISFYEKMQSDKGSIPDRFSAQQFSDYHSELNMSSLELGDSALYFCASSLTTGVNYGYTFGSGTRLTVV.